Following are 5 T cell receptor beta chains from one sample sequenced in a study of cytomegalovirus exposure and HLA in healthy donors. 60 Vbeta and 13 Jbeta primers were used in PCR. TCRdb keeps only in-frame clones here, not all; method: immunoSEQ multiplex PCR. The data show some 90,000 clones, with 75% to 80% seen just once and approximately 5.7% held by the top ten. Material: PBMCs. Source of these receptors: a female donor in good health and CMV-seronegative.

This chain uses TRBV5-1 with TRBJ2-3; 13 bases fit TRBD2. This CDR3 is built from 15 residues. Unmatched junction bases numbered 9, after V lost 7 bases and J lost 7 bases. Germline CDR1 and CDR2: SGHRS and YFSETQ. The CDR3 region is CASRSGLAGEHTQYF. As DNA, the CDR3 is TGCGCCAGCCGATCAGGACTAGCGGGAGAACATACGCAGTATTTT.

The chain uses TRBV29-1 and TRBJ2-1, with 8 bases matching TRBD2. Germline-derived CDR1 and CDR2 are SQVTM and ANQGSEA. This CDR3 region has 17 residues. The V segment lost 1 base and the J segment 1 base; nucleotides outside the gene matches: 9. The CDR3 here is CSVEGAGGGRSYNEQFF. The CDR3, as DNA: TGCAGCGTTGAAGGGGCGGGCGGGGGGCGATCCTACAATGAGCAGTTCTTC.

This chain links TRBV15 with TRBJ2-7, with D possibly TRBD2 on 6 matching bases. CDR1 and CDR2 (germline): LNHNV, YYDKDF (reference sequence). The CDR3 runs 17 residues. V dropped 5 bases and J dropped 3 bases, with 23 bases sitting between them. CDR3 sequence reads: CATSAGGKGAPDYEQYF. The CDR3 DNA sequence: TGTGCCACCAGCGCCGGGGGAAAAGGGGCACCGGACTACGAGCAGTACTTC.

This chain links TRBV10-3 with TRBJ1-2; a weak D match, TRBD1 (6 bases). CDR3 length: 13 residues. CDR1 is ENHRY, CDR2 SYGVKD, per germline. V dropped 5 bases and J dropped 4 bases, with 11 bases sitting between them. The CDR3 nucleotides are TGTGCCATCAGTCCCGACAGGATCTATGGCTACACCTTC. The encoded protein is CAISPDRIYGYTF.

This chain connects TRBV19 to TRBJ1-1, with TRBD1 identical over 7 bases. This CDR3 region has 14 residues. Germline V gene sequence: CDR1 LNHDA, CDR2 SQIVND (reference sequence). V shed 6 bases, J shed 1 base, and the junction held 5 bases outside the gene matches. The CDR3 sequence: CASRRQGPNTEAFF. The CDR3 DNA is TGTGCCAGTAGAAGACAGGGCCCGAACACTGAAGCTTTCTTT. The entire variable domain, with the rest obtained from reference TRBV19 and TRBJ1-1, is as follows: DGGITQSPKYLFRKEGQNVTLSCEQNLNHDAMYWYRQDPGQGLRLIYYSQIVNDFQKGDIAEGYSVSREKKESFPLTVTSAQKNPTAFYLCASRRQGPNTEAFFGQGTRLTVV.